This TCR beta chain comes out of a study of cytomegalovirus exposure and HLA in healthy donors. Across the whole study: Genotyping showed 81% of 300 to 450 donors falling in the Caucasian-associated ancestry cluster.

Donors showed nominal health when sampled, although they likely had unrecorded immune exposures. Primers for the PCR totalled 60 Vbeta and 13 Jbeta. The repertoire was sequenced with immunoSEQ multiplex PCR; TCRdb's copy has only in-frame clones and lacks some. The table has 110,000 to 150,000 clones, 82% seen once; the top ten hold approximately 3%. V lost 0 bases to trimming and J lost 4 bases, with 14 bases between them. Looked up from germline, CDR1 is MNHNY and CDR2 is SVGAGI (reference sequence). The length of the CDR3 is 16 residues. The TCR was taken from a male donor in good health and CMV-seronegative. Sequenced: PBMCs. The V and J genes are TRBV6-6 and TRBJ2-3, with D perhaps TRBD2 (6 bases). CDR3 in DNA: TGTGCCAGCAGTTACTCACGACTGGGAGGCGCAGATACGCAGTATTTT. It translates to CASSYSRLGGADTQYF.